The text below deals with one TCR beta chain. This clonotype was counted between two and nine times. There is no known antigen for this receptor. No base quality information exists; no much larger clone differs at one position. Libraries were constructed by PCR. For sequencing, an Illumina HiSeq 2500 was employed. TCR libraries were prepared with molecular barcoding, using unique molecular identifiers to normalize TCRbeta repertoire quantification. The public reads were quality trimmed at Q25 with fastp and then assembled into clones with MiXCR by TCRdb, keeping productive beta chains. One record per CDR3 amino acid sequence lists the most common genes and DNA. The sample has about 540,000 distinct CDR3 sequences on record, 15% to 20% of them singletons. The leading ten clones occupy about 3.1% of the sample. The sample is drawn from a study of T-cell reconstitution after alpha-beta-depleted transplantation in children (dated by TCRdb to the mid-2010s). For context, the study as a whole: T-cell immune reconstitution after TCRalphabeta/CD19-depleted allogeneic hematopoietic cell transplantation in children was quantitatively tracked in the study by means of TCR repertoire profiling.

Between the V and J ends, shortened by 6 bases and 3 bases respectively, the junction contains 11 bases. The CDR3 holds 13 amino acids from the cysteine to the phenylalanine. The entry retains the CDR3 DNA only, 39 bases that are in frame from base 1. The germline V gene supplies CDR1 MRHNA and CDR2 SNTAGT. Source: PBMCs from the stem cell graft donor, taken from the stem cell graft. The TCR comes from a human donor who donated a stem cell graft to a child with acute lymphoblastic leukemia. This chain is built from TRBV6-4 and TRBJ1-1; the D gene is possibly TRBD1, with 5 bases matching. The CDR3 in this case is CASRESGYTEAFF. The sequence in DNA is TGTGCCAGCAGGGAATCAGGGTACACTGAAGCTTTCTTT.